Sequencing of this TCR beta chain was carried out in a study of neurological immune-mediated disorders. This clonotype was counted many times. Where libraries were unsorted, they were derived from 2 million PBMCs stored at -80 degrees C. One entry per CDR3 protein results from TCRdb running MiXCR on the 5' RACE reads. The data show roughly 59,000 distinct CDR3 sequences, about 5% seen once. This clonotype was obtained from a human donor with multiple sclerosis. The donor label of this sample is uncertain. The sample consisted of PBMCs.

CDR3 region: CASSFRGSYNEQFF. The DNA of the CDR3 is TGCGCCAGCAGCTTCCGGGGATCCTACAATGAGCAGTTCTTC. J is TRBJ2-1 and V is TRBV5-1; TRBD2 is a possible D gene (5 bases). The V end lost 2 bases, the J end lost 1 base, and 7 bases lay between the germline ends. The CDR3 totals 14 residues. Per germline, CDR1 SGHRS and CDR2 YFSETQ.